These T cell receptor beta chains were read from a single sample in a study of cytomegalovirus exposure and HLA in healthy donors. TCRdb's copy holds only in-frame clones and misses some; the assay was immunoSEQ multiplex PCR. Here the sample spans 350,000 or so clones, roughly 88% being singletons. The sequenced sample was PBMCs. These receptors came from a woman aged 18-29 years in good health and CMV-seronegative. CDR3s include the opening cysteine and the closing phenylalanine or tryptophan. Fields, in order: D gene, J gene, V gene, clone size, CDR3 protein, CDR3 DNA. The D gene is left open where the match is weak. Clone size is given for some rows only: seen once, a few or many times, or a class if the clone is expanded.

d_gene: NA
j_gene: TRBJ1-4
v_gene: TRBV5-1
abundance: NA
CDR3aa: CASSSVSTNEKLFF
CDR3nt: TGCGCCAGCAGTTCAGTCTCAACTAATGAAAAACTGTTTTTT

d_gene: NA
j_gene: TRBJ2-2
v_gene: TRBV5-4
abundance: NA
CDR3aa: CASSIGQRDTGELFF
CDR3nt: TGTGCCAGCAGCATTGGACAGCGAGACACCGGGGAGCTGTTTTTT

d_gene: NA
j_gene: TRBJ2-7
v_gene: TRBV6-1
abundance: NA
CDR3aa: CASSESWGLGNEQYF
CDR3nt: TGTGCCAGCAGTGAATCATGGGGCCTGGGGAACGAGCAGTACTTC

d_gene: TRBD1
j_gene: TRBJ2-7
v_gene: TRBV7-4
abundance: NA
CDR3aa: CASSPWDRTYEQYF
CDR3nt: TGTGCCAGCAGCCCCTGGGACAGGACTTACGAGCAGTACTTC

d_gene: NA
j_gene: TRBJ2-7
v_gene: TRBV4-3
abundance: NA
CDR3aa: CASRGAEVVRYEQYF
CDR3nt: TGCGCCAGCAGGGGAGCGGAGGTGGTTAGGTACGAGCAGTACTTC

d_gene: TRBD2
j_gene: TRBJ2-7
v_gene: TRBV6-5
abundance: once
CDR3aa: CASSFRGGEQYF
CDR3nt: TGTGCCAGCAGTTTCCGGGGGGGCGAGCAGTACTTC

d_gene: TRBD1
j_gene: TRBJ2-7
v_gene: TRBV11-2
abundance: NA
CDR3aa: CASTVDRPSYEQYF
CDR3nt: TGTGCCAGCACCGTGGACAGGCCCTCCTACGAGCAGTACTTC

d_gene: NA
j_gene: TRBJ2-2
v_gene: TRBV10-3
abundance: NA
CDR3aa: CAISGNGYTGELFF
CDR3nt: TGTGCCATCAGTGGGAACGGGTACACCGGGGAGCTGTTTTTT

d_gene: TRBD1
j_gene: TRBJ2-7
v_gene: TRBV7-9
abundance: NA
CDR3aa: CASSLDRGVGEQYF
CDR3nt: TGTGCCAGCAGCTTAGACAGGGGAGTCGGAGAGCAGTACTTC

d_gene: TRBD2
j_gene: TRBJ2-5
v_gene: TRBV7-8
abundance: NA
CDR3aa: CASSWELAGQETQYF
CDR3nt: TGTGCCAGCAGCTGGGAGCTAGCGGGACAAGAGACCCAGTACTTC

d_gene: NA
j_gene: TRBJ1-1
v_gene: TRBV6-6
abundance: NA
CDR3aa: CASSSEGGNTEAFF
CDR3nt: TGTGCCAGCAGTTCCGAAGGCGGAAACACTGAAGCTTTCTTT

d_gene: TRBD2
j_gene: TRBJ2-7
v_gene: TRBV6-1
abundance: once
CDR3aa: CASREIGLAGGAEQYF
CDR3nt: TGTGCCAGCAGGGAAATTGGACTAGCGGGAGGTGCGGAGCAGTACTTC

d_gene: NA
j_gene: TRBJ1-1
v_gene: TRBV18
abundance: few
CDR3aa: CASSPGENTEAFF
CDR3nt: TGTGCCAGCTCACCCGGGGAGAACACTGAAGCTTTCTTT

d_gene: NA
j_gene: TRBJ2-7
v_gene: TRBV5-6
abundance: NA
CDR3aa: CASSLAIEGAEQYF
CDR3nt: TGTGCCAGCAGCTTGGCCATTGAGGGAGCCGAGCAGTACTTC

d_gene: NA
j_gene: TRBJ2-1
v_gene: TRBV13
abundance: NA
CDR3aa: CASSLRSASPSYNEQFF
CDR3nt: TGTGCCAGCAGCCTACGATCGGCTAGCCCTTCCTACAATGAGCAGTTCTTC

d_gene: NA
j_gene: TRBJ2-7
v_gene: TRBV19
abundance: NA
CDR3aa: CATATGRGYEQYF
CDR3nt: TGTGCCACCGCAACAGGGAGAGGATACGAGCAGTACTTC

d_gene: TRBD1
j_gene: TRBJ2-1
v_gene: TRBV5-1
abundance: NA
CDR3aa: CASSQSPEGASTQFF
CDR3nt: TGCGCCAGCAGCCAGTCCCCCGAGGGGGCTAGCACCCAGTTCTTC

d_gene: TRBD1
j_gene: TRBJ1-1
v_gene: TRBV29-1
abundance: NA
CDR3aa: CSVQGTAEAFF
CDR3nt: TGCAGCGTCCAAGGGACAGCTGAAGCTTTCTTT

d_gene: TRBD1
j_gene: TRBJ1-5
v_gene: TRBV15
abundance: NA
CDR3aa: CATSRDPWTGGTNQPQHF
CDR3nt: TGTGCCACCAGCAGAGATCCCTGGACAGGGGGCACCAATCAGCCCCAGCATTTT

d_gene: TRBD2
j_gene: TRBJ2-7
v_gene: TRBV7-9
abundance: NA
CDR3aa: CASSPLLTSGFYEQYF
CDR3nt: TGTGCCAGCAGTCCCCTGCTGACTAGCGGGTTCTACGAGCAGTACTTC

d_gene: NA
j_gene: TRBJ1-2
v_gene: TRBV7-9
abundance: NA
CDR3aa: CASSLNQGHLINYGYTF
CDR3nt: TGTGCCAGCAGCTTAAACCAGGGTCATCTCATTAACTATGGCTACACCTTC

d_gene: NA
j_gene: TRBJ2-3
v_gene: TRBV30
abundance: NA
CDR3aa: CAWSLSGSTDTQYF
CDR3nt: TGTGCCTGGAGTCTTAGCGGCAGCACAGATACGCAGTATTTT

d_gene: NA
j_gene: TRBJ1-4
v_gene: TRBV28
abundance: once
CDR3aa: CASSSLRGTNEKLFF
CDR3nt: TGTGCCAGCAGTTCGCTCAGGGGAACTAATGAAAAACTGTTTTTT

d_gene: TRBD2
j_gene: TRBJ2-7
v_gene: TRBV9
abundance: once
CDR3aa: CASSVGATSESPYEQYF
CDR3nt: TGTGCCAGCAGCGTAGGAGCTACTAGCGAGTCCCCCTACGAGCAGTACTTC